This TCR beta chain comes out of a study of T cells in localized non-small cell lung cancer. Comment on this clone: What it binds is not known.

General study findings and limits: Higher blood T cell density tracked longer overall survival. Researchers found a median approximately 60 of the top 100 tumor clones in adjacent lung. Because only a single region of the tumor was sequenced, heterogeneity remains possible. Tumor showed lower T cell clonality than uninvolved adjacent lung, where it was highest.

Some clones are missing from TCRdb's copy, which holds only in-frame ones; the method was immunoSEQ multiplex PCR. The data show around 92,000 clones, roughly 88% seen once. The source of this sequence is a woman between 35 and 70 years old with stage II squamous cell lung carcinoma. This material consisted of PBMCs, taken before any cancer treatment.

CDR3 region: CASSLYIRGQGNYGYTF. As DNA, the CDR3 is TGTGCCAGCAGCCTCTATATAAGGGGACAGGGGAACTATGGCTACACCTTC. The V gene is TRBV9, the J gene TRBJ1-2, with 10 bases fitting TRBD1. Losses at the gene ends were 4 bases for V and 2 bases for J; bases not matched to a gene: 11. The CDR3 covers 17 residues. Germline V CDR1 and CDR2: SGDLS, YYNGEE.